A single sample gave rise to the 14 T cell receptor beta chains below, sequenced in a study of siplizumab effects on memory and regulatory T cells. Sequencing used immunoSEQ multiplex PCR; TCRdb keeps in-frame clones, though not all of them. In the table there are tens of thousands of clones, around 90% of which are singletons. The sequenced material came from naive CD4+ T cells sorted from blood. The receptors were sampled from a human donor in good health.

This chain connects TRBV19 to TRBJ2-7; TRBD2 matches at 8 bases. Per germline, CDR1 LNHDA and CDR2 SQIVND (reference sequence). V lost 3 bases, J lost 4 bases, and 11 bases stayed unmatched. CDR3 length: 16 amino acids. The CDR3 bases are TGTGCCAGTAGTATCCCCGGGGAGCGGGAGAGTTACGAGCAGTACTTC. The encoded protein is CASSIPGERESYEQYF.

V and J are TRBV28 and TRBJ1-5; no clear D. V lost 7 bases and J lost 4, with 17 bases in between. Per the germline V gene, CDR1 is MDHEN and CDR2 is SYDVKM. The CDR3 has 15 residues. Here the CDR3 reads CASNPLQVGNQPQHF. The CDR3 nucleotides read TGTGCCAGCAATCCTCTCCAGGTCGGTAATCAGCCCCAGCATTTT.

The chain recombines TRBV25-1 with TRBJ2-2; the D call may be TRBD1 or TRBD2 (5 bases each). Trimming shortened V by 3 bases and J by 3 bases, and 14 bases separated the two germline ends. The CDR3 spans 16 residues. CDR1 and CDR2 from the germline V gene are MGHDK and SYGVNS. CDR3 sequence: CASSDGDGAYTGELFF. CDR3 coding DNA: TGTGCCAGCAGTGACGGGGACGGCGCTTACACCGGGGAGCTGTTTTTT. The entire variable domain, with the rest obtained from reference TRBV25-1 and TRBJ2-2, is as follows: EADIYQTPRYLVIGTGKKITLECSQTMGHDKMYWYQQDPGMELHLIHYSYGVNSTEKGDLSSESTVSRIRTEHFPLTLESARPSHTSQYLCASSDGDGAYTGELFFGEGSRLTVL.

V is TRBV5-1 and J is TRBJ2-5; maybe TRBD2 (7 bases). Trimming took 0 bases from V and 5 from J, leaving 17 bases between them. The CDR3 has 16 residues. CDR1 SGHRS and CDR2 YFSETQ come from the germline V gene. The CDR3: CASSLDVTGGHETQYF. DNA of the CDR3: TGCGCCAGCAGCTTGGACGTGACGGGGGGCCACGAGACCCAGTACTTC. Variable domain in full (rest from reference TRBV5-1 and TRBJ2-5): KAGVTQTPRYLIKTRGQQVTLSCSPISGHRSVSWYQQTPGQGLQFLFEYFSETQRNKGNFPGRFSGRQFSNSRSEMNVSTLELGDSALYLCASSLDVTGGHETQYFGPGTRLLVL.

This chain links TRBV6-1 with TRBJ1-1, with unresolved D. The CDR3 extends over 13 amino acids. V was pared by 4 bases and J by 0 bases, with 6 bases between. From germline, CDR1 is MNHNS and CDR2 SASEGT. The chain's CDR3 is CASSVVMNTEAFF. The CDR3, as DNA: TGTGCCAGCAGTGTAGTCATGAACACTGAAGCTTTCTTT.

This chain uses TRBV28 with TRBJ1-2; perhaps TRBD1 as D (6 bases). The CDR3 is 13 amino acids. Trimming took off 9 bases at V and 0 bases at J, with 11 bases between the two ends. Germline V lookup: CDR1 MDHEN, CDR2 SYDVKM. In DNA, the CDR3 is TGTGCCAGTACAGGGCCCACTAACTATGGCTACACCTTC. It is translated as CASTGPTNYGYTF.

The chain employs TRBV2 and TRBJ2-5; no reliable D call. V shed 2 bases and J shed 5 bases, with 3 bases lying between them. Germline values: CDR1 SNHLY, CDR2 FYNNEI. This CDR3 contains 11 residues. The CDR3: CASSEPETQYF. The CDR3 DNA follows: TGTGCCAGCAGTGAACCGGAGACCCAGTACTTC.

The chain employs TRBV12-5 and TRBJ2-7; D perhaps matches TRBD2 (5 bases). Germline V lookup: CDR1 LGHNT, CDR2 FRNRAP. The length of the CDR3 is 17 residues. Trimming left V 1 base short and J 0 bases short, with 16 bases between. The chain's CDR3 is CASGLALGLSSSYEQYF. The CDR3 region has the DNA TGTGCTAGTGGTTTGGCCCTTGGACTTTCGAGCTCCTACGAGCAGTACTTC. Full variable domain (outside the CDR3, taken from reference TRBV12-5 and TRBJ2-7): DARVTQTPRHKVTEMGQEVTMRCQPILGHNTVFWYRQTMMQGLELLAYFRNRAPLDDSGMPKDRFSAEMPDATLATLKIQPSEPRDSAVYFCASGLALGLSSSYEQYFGPGTRLTVT.

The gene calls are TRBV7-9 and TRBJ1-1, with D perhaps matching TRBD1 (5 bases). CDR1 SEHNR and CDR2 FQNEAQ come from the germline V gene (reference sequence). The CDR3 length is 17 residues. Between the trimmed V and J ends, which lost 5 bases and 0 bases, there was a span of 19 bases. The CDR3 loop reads CASSQSGGLSMNTEAFF. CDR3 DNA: TGTGCCAGCAGCCAGTCCGGGGGACTCTCTATGAACACTGAAGCTTTCTTT.

The CDR3 protein is CASSRDPSPYEQYF. The CDR3 nucleotides read TGCGCCAGCAGCCGGGACCCCAGCCCCTACGAGCAGTACTTC. The chain is built from TRBV5-1 and TRBJ2-7, with D possibly called TRBD1 or TRBD2 (5 bases each). The V end was cut by 4 bases, the J end by 2 bases, with 13 bases between. The germline V gene encodes CDR1 SGHRS and CDR2 YFSETQ. This CDR3 spans 14 amino acids.

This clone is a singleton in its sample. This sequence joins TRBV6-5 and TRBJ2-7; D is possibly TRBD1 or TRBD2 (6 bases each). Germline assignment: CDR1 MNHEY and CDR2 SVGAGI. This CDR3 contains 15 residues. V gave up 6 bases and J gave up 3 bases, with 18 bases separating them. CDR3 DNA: TGTGCCAGCAGGACAGGTGCTAGCGTGGGCTACGAGCAGTACTTC. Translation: CASRTGASVGYEQYF.

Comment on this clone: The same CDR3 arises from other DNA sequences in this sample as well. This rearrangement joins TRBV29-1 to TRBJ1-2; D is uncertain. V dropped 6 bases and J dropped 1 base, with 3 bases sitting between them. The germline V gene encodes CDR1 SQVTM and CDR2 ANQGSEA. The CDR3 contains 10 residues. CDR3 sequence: CSVGNYGYTF. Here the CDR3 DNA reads TGCAGCGTAGGTAACTATGGCTACACCTTC.

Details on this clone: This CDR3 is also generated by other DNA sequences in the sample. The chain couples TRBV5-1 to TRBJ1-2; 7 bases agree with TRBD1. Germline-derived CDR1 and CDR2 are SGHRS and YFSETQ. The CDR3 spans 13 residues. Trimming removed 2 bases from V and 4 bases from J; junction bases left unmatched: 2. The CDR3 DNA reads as TGCGCCAGCAGCTTCGGGACAGTCTATGGCTACACCTTC. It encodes CASSFGTVYGYTF. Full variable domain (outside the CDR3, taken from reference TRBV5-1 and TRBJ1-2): KAGVTQTPRYLIKTRGQQVTLSCSPISGHRSVSWYQQTPGQGLQFLFEYFSETQRNKGNFPGRFSGRQFSNSRSEMNVSTLELGDSALYLCASSFGTVYGYTFGSGTRLTVV.

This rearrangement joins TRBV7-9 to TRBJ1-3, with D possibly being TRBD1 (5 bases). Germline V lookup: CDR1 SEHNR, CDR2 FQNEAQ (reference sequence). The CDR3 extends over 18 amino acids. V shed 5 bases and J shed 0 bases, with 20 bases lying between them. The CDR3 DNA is TGTGCCAGCAGCCCAAGAGGCCTCGGGGCCTTCTCTGGAAACACCATATATTTT. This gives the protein CASSPRGLGAFSGNTIYF.